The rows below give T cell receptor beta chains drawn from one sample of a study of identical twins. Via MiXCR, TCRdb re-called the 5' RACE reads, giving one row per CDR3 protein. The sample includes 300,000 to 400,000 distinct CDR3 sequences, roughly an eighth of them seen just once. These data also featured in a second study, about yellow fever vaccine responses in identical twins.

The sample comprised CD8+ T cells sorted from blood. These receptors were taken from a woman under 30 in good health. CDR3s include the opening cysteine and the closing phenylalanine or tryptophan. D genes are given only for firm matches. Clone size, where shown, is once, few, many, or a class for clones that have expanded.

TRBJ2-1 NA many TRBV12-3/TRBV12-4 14 CASNPELAADEQFF TGTGCCAGCAATCCCGAGCTAGCCGCAGATGAGCAGTTCTTC
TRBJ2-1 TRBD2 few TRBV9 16 CASSVLSGPSYNEQFF TGTGCCAGCAGCGTTCTTAGCGGGCCATCCTACAATGAGCAGTTCTTC
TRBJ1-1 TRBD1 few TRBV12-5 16 CASGLGESRGDTEAFF TGTGCTAGTGGTTTGGGTGAAAGCAGGGGGGACACTGAAGCTTTCTTT
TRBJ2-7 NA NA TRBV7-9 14 CASSDPSRVYEQYF TGTGCCAGCAGCGATCCGTCGAGGGTTTACGAGCAGTACTTC
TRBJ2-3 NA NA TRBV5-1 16 CASSYRGRVRTDTQYF TGCGCCAGCAGCTATCGCGGTAGGGTCCGCACAGATACGCAGTATTTT
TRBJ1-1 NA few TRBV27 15 CASSLSGFGNTEAFF TGTGCCAGCAGTTTATCAGGGTTCGGGAACACTGAAGCTTTCTTT
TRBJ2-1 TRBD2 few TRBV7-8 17 CASSPRLAGGINNEQFF TGTGCCAGCAGCCCAAGACTAGCGGGGGGGATAAACAATGAGCAGTTCTTC
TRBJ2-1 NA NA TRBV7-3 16 CASSLKGLSSYNEQFF TGTGCCAGCAGCTTAAAGGGACTTAGCTCCTACAATGAGCAGTTCTTC
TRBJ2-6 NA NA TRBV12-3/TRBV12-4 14 CASSLGGRANVLTF TGTGCCAGCAGTTTGGGGGGTCGGGCCAACGTCCTGACTTTC
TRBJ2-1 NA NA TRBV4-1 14 CASSLRGEYNEQFF TGCGCCAGCTCACTACGGGGAGAATACAATGAGCAGTTCTTC
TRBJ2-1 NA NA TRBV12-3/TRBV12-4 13 CASSFEGVNEQFF TGTGCCAGCAGTTTTGAGGGGGTTAATGAGCAGTTCTTC
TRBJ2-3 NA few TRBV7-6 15 CASSLKPLSTDTQYF TGTGCCAGCAGCTTAAAGCCGCTGAGCACAGATACGCAGTATTTT
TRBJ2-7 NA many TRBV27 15 CASSLLGVPPYEQYF TGTGCCAGCAGTTTATTGGGAGTTCCTCCTTACGAGCAGTACTTC
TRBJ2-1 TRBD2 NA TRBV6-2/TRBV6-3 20 CASSSLLAGVSGSSYNEQFF TGTGCCAGCAGTTCCCTACTAGCGGGAGTGTCTGGGAGCTCCTACAATGAGCAGTTCTTC
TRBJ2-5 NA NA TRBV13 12 CASSTLQETQYF TGTGCCAGCAGCACCCTGCAAGAGACCCAGTACTTC
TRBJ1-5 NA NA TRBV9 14 CASSVGGGSQPQHF TGTGCCAGCAGCGTAGGGGGGGGGAGTCAGCCCCAGCATTTT
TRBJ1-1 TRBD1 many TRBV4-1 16 CASSHAPGQSSTEAFF TGCGCCAGCAGCCATGCGCCGGGACAGAGTTCCACTGAAGCTTTCTTT
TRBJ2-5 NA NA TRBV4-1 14 CASSLSAGRETQYF TGCGCCAGCAGCCTGTCGGCCGGCCGGGAGACCCAGTACTTC
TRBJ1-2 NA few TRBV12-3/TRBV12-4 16 CASSLSHPTANYGYTF TGTGCCAGCAGTTTATCACACCCGACAGCTAACTATGGCTACACCTTC
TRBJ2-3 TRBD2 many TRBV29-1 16 CSVEVLAGGITDTQYF TGCAGCGTTGAAGTCCTAGCGGGGGGGATCACAGATACGCAGTATTTT